A single sample gave rise to the 5 T cell receptor beta chains below, sequenced in a study of CD8+CD57+ T cells in acquired aplastic anemia. Investigators profiled TCR beta VDJ and CDR3 from genomic DNA template. MiXCR, run by TCRdb on the reads, gives a single entry per CDR3 protein. The sample carries over 150,000 distinct CDR3 sequences, about 44% recorded once. An expansion of CD8+CD57+ cells by flow cytometry had been shown in patients chosen for sequencing. The sample was sorted CD4+, CD8+, or CD8+CD57+ T cells (not recorded which) from PBMCs. Source of these receptors: a human donor with aplastic anemia.

This clonotype appeared many times. This chain connects TRBV24-1 to TRBJ2-1; D is perhaps TRBD1 or TRBD2 (6 bases each). Per the germline V gene, CDR1 is KGHDR and CDR2 is SFDVKD. Between the trimmed V and J ends, which lost 7 bases and 10 bases, there was a span of 16 bases. There are 13 residues in the CDR3. The CDR3 reads CATSLSGAGEQFF. For the CDR3, the DNA is TGTGCCACCAGCTTGTCGGGGGCGGGAGAGCAGTTCTTC.

This clonotype was seen ten or more times. Here the CDR3 reads CASSLDPNGDNSPLHF. The CDR3, as DNA: TGTGCCAGCAGCTTAGACCCGAATGGCGATAATTCACCCCTCCACTTT. The chain couples TRBV7-6 to TRBJ1-6, with no clear D. Germline V gene data show CDR1 as SGHVS and CDR2 as FNYEAQ. Trimming removed 1 base at V and 5 bases at J, with 12 bases between. The length of the CDR3 is 16 residues.

This clonotype was found a few times. The V and J genes are TRBV11-1 and TRBJ2-3; 8 bases are shared with TRBD2. With 1 base clipped from V and 4 bases from J, the junction kept 7 bases outside the gene matches. The V gene's germline CDR1 is SGHAT and CDR2 FQDESV (reference sequence). There are 16 residues in the CDR3. The CDR3 loop is CASSLGLRGGSDTQYF. The DNA for the CDR3 is TGTGCCAGCAGCTTAGGACTCCGGGGGGGCTCAGATACGCAGTATTTT.

The V and J genes are TRBV19 and TRBJ1-5, with D tentatively TRBD1 (5 bases). Germline lookup yields CDR1 LNHDA and CDR2 SQIVND (reference sequence). V was clipped by 4 bases and J by 5 bases, with 15 bases between them. This CDR3 contains 15 residues. CDR3 bases: TGTGCCAGTAGTAGGAGACAGAACAGTTATCAGCCCCAGCATTTT. This sequence encodes CASSRRQNSYQPQHF.

This clonotype occurred once. The chain combines TRBV7-3 with TRBJ1-4, with 9 bases lining up with TRBD1. The CDR3 consists of 15 residues. CDR1 and CDR2 (germline): SGHTA, FQGTGA. With 2 bases clipped from V and 4 bases from J, the junction kept 2 bases outside the gene matches. The CDR3 DNA reads as TGTGCCAGCAGCTTAGAGACAGGGGGTAATGAAAAACTGTTTTTT. It encodes CASSLETGGNEKLFF.